Listed here are 11 T cell receptor beta chains from one sample, sequenced in a study of human T cells and chemical hapten exposure. Time point meaning: pre-sensitization, week 0. Stated treatment: therapeutic diphenylcyclopropenone sensitization with weekly scalp DPC. Each CDR3 protein gets one entry after TCRdb re-called the RACE reads with MiXCR. The sample has about 42,000 distinct CDR3 sequences; over 10% are singletons. Source: whole blood, taken in connection with sensitization to the hapten diphenylcyclopropenone (DPC). The receptors originated from a woman younger than 45 with alopecia areata. Some clones in this sample may be carry-over from other donors' samples.

The genes are TRBV2 and TRBJ2-4; D is possibly TRBD1 (5 bases). Germline lookup yields CDR1 SNHLY and CDR2 FYNNEI. The CDR3 sequence is 12 residues long. Trimming removed 4 bases at V and 6 bases at J, with 7 bases between. CDR3 residues: CASSVQGNIQYF. The CDR3 DNA reads TGTGCCAGCAGTGTCCAGGGAAACATTCAGTACTTC.

V gene TRBV9 combines with J gene TRBJ2-1; possible D gene TRBD2, 6 bases. The V end lost 4 bases, the J end lost 4 bases, and 15 bases lay between the germline ends. Germline loops: CDR1 SGDLS, CDR2 YYNGEE. The CDR3 sequence is 15 residues long. The CDR3 sequence is CASSIRGGLYNEQFF. The CDR3 region has the DNA TGTGCCAGCAGCATACGGGGAGGCTTATACAATGAGCAGTTCTTC. The entire variable domain, with the rest obtained from reference TRBV9 and TRBJ2-1, is as follows: DSGVTQTPKHLITATGQRVTLRCSPRSGDLSVYWYQQSLDQGLQFLIQYYNGEERAKGNILERFSAQQFPDLHSELNLSSLELGDSALYFCASSIRGGLYNEQFFGPGTRLTVL.

This clonotype was found a few times. The chain carries TRBV28 and TRBJ1-5; no definite D call. CDR1 is MDHEN and CDR2 is SYDVKM in the germline V gene. Trimming cost V 8 bases and J 2 bases, with 4 bases left between them. This CDR3 has 11 amino acids. In DNA form, the CDR3 reads TGTGCCAGCGGGGGCAATCAGCCCCAGCATTTT. Amino acids: CASGGNQPQHF.

This clonotype was seen ten or more times. V is TRBV7-2 and J is TRBJ1-5; D call uncertain. Trimming cost V 1 base and J 0 bases, with 10 bases left between them. Germline V gene lookup returns CDR1 SGHTA and CDR2 FQGNSA. CDR3 size: 16 residues. The CDR3 region has the DNA TGTGCCAGCAGCTTAGTAGGGAGACCTAGCAATCAGCCCCAGCATTTT. Translation gives CASSLVGRPSNQPQHF.

This clonotype has only a few counts. In nucleotides, the CDR3 is TGCAGTGCCCGTCCCCCAGGAGACACTGAAGCTTTCTTT. Translated: CSARPPGDTEAFF. This chain uses TRBV20-1 with TRBJ1-1; no firm D call. The CDR3 runs to 13 residues. V gave up 6 bases and J gave up 3 bases, with 14 bases separating them. Germline CDR1 reads DFQATT; CDR2 reads SNEGSKA (reference sequence).

This clonotype has a handful of counts. The J gene is TRBJ1-1, the V gene TRBV7-9, with D perhaps TRBD1 (5 bases). In germline, CDR1 is SEHNR, CDR2 FQNEAQ (reference sequence). There are 13 residues in the CDR3. Between the trimmed V and J ends, which lost 3 bases and 10 bases, there was a span of 15 bases. Written as DNA, the CDR3 is TGTGCCAGCAGCTTTCCCCGAGACAGTGGAGCTTTCTTT. This translates into CASSFPRDSGAFF.

This chain uses TRBV10-3 with TRBJ1-6, with D possibly TRBD1 on 6 matching bases. V was shortened by 10 bases and J by 10 bases, with 11 bases between the two germline ends. Germline assignment: CDR1 ENHRY and CDR2 SYGVKD. There are 11 residues in the CDR3. This chain's CDR3 is CATRQDSPLHF. The CDR3 DNA sequence: TGTGCCACCCGACAGGACTCACCCCTCCACTTT.

This clonotype was observed many times. The rearrangement joins TRBV11-2 to TRBJ1-1, with TRBD1 identical over 7 bases. CDR1 and CDR2 (germline): SGHAT, FQNNGV. V trimming: 5 bases; J trimming: 5 bases; junction bases outside the gene matches: 20. The CDR3 extends over 18 amino acids. This CDR3 reads CASSPDAEYRQGRTEAFF. The CDR3 DNA follows: TGTGCCAGCAGCCCGGACGCGGAGTACCGACAGGGAAGGACTGAAGCTTTCTTT. Supplemented by reference TRBV11-2 and TRBJ1-1, the full variable domain reads EAGVAQSPRYKIIEKRQSVAFWCNPISGHATLYWYQQILGQGPKLLIQFQNNGVVDDSQLPKDRFSAERLKGVDSTLKIQPAKLEDSAVYLCASSPDAEYRQGRTEAFFGQGTRLTVV.

This clonotype was observed a handful of times. The chain carries TRBV7-2 and TRBJ2-1, with TRBD2 as a possible D gene (5 bases). The CDR3 loop spans 15 amino acids. V was clipped by 0 bases and J by 2 bases, with 8 bases between them. In germline, CDR1 is SGHTA, CDR2 FQGNSA. The CDR3, as DNA: TGTGCCAGCAGCTTAGCGGGGAGAACCTACAATGAGCAGTTCTTC. It is translated as CASSLAGRTYNEQFF.

This clonotype was recorded at least ten times. The V call is TRBV7-8, the J call TRBJ1-4; TRBD1 matches 7 bases. This CDR3 region has 15 residues. Germline loops: CDR1 SGHVS, CDR2 FQNEAQ. The V segment lost 5 bases and the J segment 3 bases; nucleotides outside the gene matches: 6. The CDR3 here is CASSTRQGANEKLFF. The CDR3 nucleotides read TGTGCCAGCAGCACCCGACAGGGCGCTAATGAAAAACTGTTTTTT.

This clonotype was picked up many times. The gene calls are TRBV28 and TRBJ2-1; D is perhaps TRBD1 or TRBD2 (7 bases each). Trimming removed 7 bases from V and 3 bases from J, with 25 bases in between. From germline, CDR1 is MDHEN and CDR2 SYDVKM. CDR3 length: 18 residues. DNA of the CDR3: TGTGCCAGCACAATGATAAGCGGGGACAGCACCTTCTACAATGAGCAGTTCTTC. Its protein is CASTMISGDSTFYNEQFF.